These 22 T cell receptor beta chains were sequenced from one sample in a study of kidney transplant recipient with SARS-CoV-2 infection. Each CDR3 protein gets one entry after TCRdb re-called the reads with MiXCR. The sample shows approximately 250,000 distinct CDR3 sequences, around 26% of them seen only once. Sequencing was performed on a blood sample, taken at baseline and on roughly day 120 from a kidney transplant recipient. The receptors come from a male patient aged 25-45 years who had COVID-19 and was a kidney transplant recipient. Some T cells may originate from the graft donor.

A single count supports this clonotype. This may be a read error: a much more frequent sequence differs by one nucleotide. V and J are TRBV5-5 and TRBJ1-2; no firm D call. Per germline, CDR1 SGHKS and CDR2 YYEKEE (reference sequence). The CDR3 length is 16 residues. V was shortened by 7 bases and J by 4 bases, with 23 bases between the two germline ends. CDR3 DNA: TGTGCCAGCCGTTACGTTGTCTCGCGAAAGACCTATGGCTACACCTTC. Amino acid sequence: CASRYVVSRKTYGYTF.

This clonotype was recorded many times. This chain uses TRBV6-5 with TRBJ2-2; a possible D gene is TRBD1 (6 bases). The CDR3 extends over 17 amino acids. Germline V gene sequence: CDR1 MNHEY, CDR2 SVGAGI. Trimming took 6 bases from V and 4 from J, leaving 21 bases between them. The CDR3 region has the DNA TGTGCCAGCAGCTCCATTTCGACAGGCCCTAGCACCGGGGAGCTGTTTTTT. This sequence encodes CASSSISTGPSTGELFF.

This clonotype has at least ten counts. This sequence joins TRBV8-2 and TRBJ2-6; TRBD1 is the table's D call and was not checked against the DNA. TRBV8-2 is marked as a pseudogene. The CDR3 contains 17 residues. The CDR3 loop reads CGSRYRITQSRANVLTF. For the CDR3, the DNA is TGTGGCAGTAGGTACAGGATAACACAAAGTCGGGCCAACGTCCTGACTTTC.

DNA of the CDR3: TGTGCCAGCAGCGCCGATGTATACCATGGAAAGACCTATGGCTACACCTTC. Protein product: CASSADVYHGKTYGYTF. V is TRBV7-9 and J is TRBJ1-2; unclear D gene. The CDR3 contains 17 residues. CDR1 and CDR2 from the germline V gene are SEHNR and FQNEAQ (reference sequence). Between the trimmed V and J ends, which lost 5 bases and 4 bases, there was a span of 23 bases.

V is TRBV27 and J is TRBJ2-5, with 8 bases lining up with TRBD2. The germline V gene has CDR1 MNHEY and CDR2 SMNVEV (reference sequence). CDR3 length: 18 amino acids. J gave up 5 bases and V 7 bases, and 21 bases lay outside the gene matches. CDR3 DNA: TGTGCCAGCACCTCTCAGCGGCTAGCGGGTAGCCAAGGGGAGACCCAGTACTTC. It yields the protein CASTSQRLAGSQGETQYF.

Ten or more counts support this clonotype. The chain couples TRBV28 to TRBJ2-7; D gene ambiguous. Per the germline V gene, CDR1 is MDHEN and CDR2 is SYDVKM. The length of the CDR3 is 14 residues. V gave up 2 bases and J gave up 3 bases, with 11 bases separating them. CDR3 sequence: CASSLQFRYYEQYF. Here the CDR3 DNA reads TGTGCCAGCAGTTTACAGTTCCGGTACTACGAGCAGTACTTC. Full variable domain (rest looked up from reference TRBV28 and TRBJ2-7): DVKVTQSSRYLVKRTGEKVFLECVQDMDHENMFWYRQDPGLGLRLIYFSYDVKMKEKGDIPEGYSVSREKKERFSLILESASTNQTSMYLCASSLQFRYYEQYFGPGTRLTVT.

Notes on this clonotype: Given a much more abundant clone one base away, this may be a read error. The CDR3 spells CASSSRWAGKNTEAFF. The CDR3 region has the DNA TGTGCCAGCAGTTCACGTTGGGCAGGGAAGAACACTGAAGCTTTCTTT. The chain combines TRBV6-5 with TRBJ1-1; TRBD1 is a possible D gene (5 bases). Germline V gene data show CDR1 as MNHEY and CDR2 as SVGAGI. This CDR3 region has 16 residues. V dropped 4 bases and J dropped 1 base, with 16 bases sitting between them.

About this clonotype: A read error is possible here, since a much larger clone lies one base away. The chain combines TRBV20-1 with TRBJ1-5, with D perhaps matching TRBD1 (5 bases). The germline CDR1 and CDR2 sequences are DFQATT and SNEGSKA (reference sequence). The CDR3 is made up of 16 amino acids. V was pared by 4 bases and J by 2 bases, with 18 bases between. The CDR3, as DNA: TGCAGTGCTAAGGGTCCCGGGACGTCCGGCAATCAGCCCCAGCATTTT. Translated, it gives CSAKGPGTSGNQPQHF.

Turning to this clonotype: A read error is possible here, since a much larger clone lies one base away. J is TRBJ1-2 and V is TRBV8-2. TRBV8-2 is a pseudogene segment. The CDR3 spans 16 residues. In DNA, the CDR3 is TGTGGCAGTGCATTTGGTGATAGCCGAAGGACCTATGGCTACACCTTC. Amino acids: CGSAFGDSRRTYGYTF.

Regarding this clonotype: This may be a read error: a much more frequent sequence differs by one nucleotide. The rearrangement links TRBV20-1 to TRBJ1-6; 9 bases map to TRBD1. The CDR3 is 19 amino acids. CDR1 DFQATT and CDR2 SNEGSKA come from the germline V gene (reference sequence). The CDR3 region is CSAVPRGVQGASYISPLHF. In DNA, the CDR3 is TGCAGTGCCGTACCTCGAGGTGTACAGGGGGCATCCTATATTTCACCCCTCCACTTT.

This clonotype has a count of ten or more. The chain employs TRBV29-1 and TRBJ1-1, with 10 bases that match TRBD1. The J segment lost 4 bases and the V segment lost 7 bases, leaving 15 bases of the junction unmatched. Germline V gives CDR1 SQVTM, CDR2 ANQGSEA. CDR3 size: 16 residues. CDR3 bases: TGCAGCGGTAAGACAGGGGGCGGCGGGATCAGCACTGAAGCTTTCTTT. Translation gives CSGKTGGGGISTEAFF.

This clonotype was counted between two and nine times. The chain carries TRBV2 and TRBJ2-3; TRBD1 or TRBD2 may be the D gene (5 bases each). With 5 bases removed from V and 1 base from J, the gap between germline ends came to 10 bases. In germline, CDR1 is SNHLY, CDR2 FYNNEI. This CDR3 is built from 14 residues. The CDR3 coding sequence is TGTGCCAGCAGTCATCGGGACGGCACAGATACGCAGTATTTT. It is translated as CASSHRDGTDTQYF. Based on the CDR3 plus reference TRBV2 and TRBJ2-3, the full variable domain is EPEVTQTPSHQVTQMGQEVILRCVPISNHLYFYWYRQILGQKVEFLVSFYNNEISEKSEIFDDQFSVERPDGSNFTLKIRSTKLEDSAMYFCASSHRDGTDTQYFGPGTRLTVL.

This clonotype was seen at least ten times. The chain carries TRBV3-1 and TRBJ1-1; D is uncertain. Germline V gene sequence: CDR1 LGHDT, CDR2 YNNKEL (reference sequence). The CDR3 totals 17 residues. V lost 5 bases and J lost 4, with 23 bases in between. CDR3: CASSARVPISIRTEAFF. The CDR3 DNA reads as TGTGCCAGCAGCGCTCGAGTTCCCATTTCAATTCGCACTGAAGCTTTCTTT.

To note about this clonotype: A clone one base away is much larger, so this may be a read error. The CDR3 sequence is CATSRRQGDNCGYTF. CDR3 sequence (DNA): TGTGCCACCAGCAGAAGACAGGGGGATAACTGTGGCTACACCTTC. V gene TRBV15 combines with J gene TRBJ1-2; 9 nucleotides agree with TRBD1. Germline V gives CDR1 LNHNV, CDR2 YYDKDF (reference sequence). The CDR3 runs to 15 residues. The full variable domain, in which reference TRBV15 and TRBJ1-2 provide the parts outside the CDR3, is DAMVIQNPRYQVTQFGKPVTLSCSQTLNHNVMYWYQQKSSQAPKLLFHYYDKDFNNEADTPDNFQSRRPNTSFCFLDIRSPGLGDTAMYLCATSRRQGDNCGYTFGSGTRLTVV.

This clonotype was seen many times. The chain uses TRBV7-9 and TRBJ1-3; no definite D call. In germline, CDR1 is SEHNR, CDR2 FQNEAQ (reference sequence). Trimming shortened V by 0 bases and J by 0 bases, and 6 bases separated the two germline ends. The CDR3 runs 15 residues. In nucleotides, the CDR3 is TGTGCCAGCAGCTTAGCTTTAGACTCTGGAAACACCATATATTTT. Encoded protein: CASSLALDSGNTIYF.

Details on this clonotype: A much larger clone lies a single base off, so this may be a read error. The chain has TRBV20-1 and TRBJ1-1; 7 bases are a match to TRBD1. The CDR3 sequence is 14 residues long. Germline V lookup: CDR1 DFQATT, CDR2 SNEGSKA (reference sequence). Trimming took 5 bases from V and 1 from J; bases not matched to a gene: 7. The CDR3 nucleotides are TGCAGTGCTGTAGGGGGCAGGGCGAACACTGAAGCTTTCTTT. It is translated as CSAVGGRANTEAFF.

At least ten counts were recorded for this clonotype. This chain links TRBV27 with TRBJ2-3; D tentatively reads TRBD1 or TRBD2 (5 bases each). This CDR3 comprises 14 residues. V lost 5 bases and J lost 1, with 10 bases in between. Germline assignment: CDR1 MNHEY and CDR2 SMNVEV (reference sequence). CDR3 sequence: CASSPRDGTDTQYF. CDR3 in DNA: TGTGCCAGCAGTCCCAGGGACGGCACAGATACGCAGTATTTT.

Concerning this clonotype: An end of the junction does not agree with germline; a read error may underlie this. The chain joins TRBV7-6 to TRBJ2-5; D gene unclear. The CDR3 covers 11 residues. Germline V gene sequence: CDR1 SGHVS, CDR2 FNYEAQ. The CDR3 loop is CAGSFQETQYF. CDR3 nucleotide sequence: TGTGCCGGCAGCTTCCAAGAGACCCAGTACTTC.

This clonotype was recorded a few times. The chain employs TRBV20-1 and TRBJ2-1; 8 bases fit TRBD2. The germline V gene has CDR1 DFQATT and CDR2 SNEGSKA (reference sequence). The CDR3 extends over 15 amino acids. The J segment lost 8 bases and the V segment lost 3 bases, leaving 12 bases of the junction unmatched. This CDR3 reads CSASFSGTPSDEQFF. The CDR3 coding sequence is TGCAGTGCTAGCTTTAGCGGGACGCCCAGCGATGAGCAGTTCTTC.

To note about this clonotype: With a much larger clone just one base away, this may be a read error. The CDR3 region is CASSHDPSGVDEKLFF. CDR3 sequence (DNA): TGTGCCAGCAGCCACGACCCCTCGGGTGTGGATGAAAAACTGTTTTTT. The chain combines TRBV4-2 with TRBJ1-4; D remains unclear. The ends were cut back, 3 bases at V and 6 bases at J, with 17 bases in the middle. This CDR3 region has 16 residues. Germline CDR1 LGHNA, CDR2 YNFKEQ.

This clonotype was seen many times. The V call is TRBV20-1, the J call TRBJ1-3, with 10 bases that match TRBD1. The germline CDR1 and CDR2 sequences are DFQATT and SNEGSKA (reference sequence). V gave up 7 bases and J gave up 3 bases; unmatched junction bases: 6. The CDR3 extends over 14 amino acids. CDR3 sequence (DNA): TGCAGTGGCACGACAGGGGGCGATGGAAACACCATATATTTT. This encodes CSGTTGGDGNTIYF.

This clonotype was counted only a few times. A single base separates this from a much larger clone, so it may be a read error. This rearrangement joins TRBV5-3 to TRBJ1-2; D is unresolved. TRBV5-3 falls under the ORF class, with uncertain function. CDR3 length: 16 amino acids. V shed 7 bases and J shed 4 bases, with 23 bases lying between them. The CDR3 is CARERRVVRKTYGYTF. CDR3 DNA sequence: TGTGCCAGAGAACGGAGAGTGGTGAGAAAGACCTATGGCTACACCTTC.